These 23 T cell receptor beta chains came from one sample sequenced in a study of T cell responses to AZD1222 COVID-19 vaccine. Some clones are missing from TCRdb's copy, which holds only in-frame ones; the method was immunoSEQ multiplex PCR. The repertoire consists of some 90,000 clones, with 88% occurring once and the leading ten covering approximately 15%. Sample: peripheral blood, taken on day 0 of AZD1222 vaccination. The receptor set was obtained from an adult in good health.

The chain links TRBV30 to TRBJ2-5; 9 nucleotides agree with TRBD2. The ends lost 4 bases at V and 4 bases at J; junction bases unmatched: 13. CDR3 length: 16 amino acids. The germline V gene encodes CDR1 GTSNPN and CDR2 SVGIG (reference sequence). The DNA of the CDR3 is TGTGCCTGGACTAAATCCGGGCTAGCGGGATTAGAGACCCAGTACTTC. Protein sequence: CAWTKSGLAGLETQYF.

In this sample, this clone turned up a few times. This rearrangement joins TRBV30 to TRBJ1-2, with D unresolved. The CDR3 length is 12 residues. Germline V gene data show CDR1 as GTSNPN and CDR2 as SVGIG (reference sequence). The germline V and J ends were trimmed by 0 bases and 1 base, with 3 bases remaining between them. Written as DNA, the CDR3 is TGTGCCTGGAGTGTCGTTAACTATGGCTACACCTTC. Translation gives CAWSVVNYGYTF.

The chain recombines TRBV9 with TRBJ2-7; TRBD1 aligns across 9 bases. Germline CDR1 is SGDLS and CDR2 is YYNGEE. This CDR3 contains 13 residues. V lost 7 bases and J lost 4; bases outside the gene matches: 6. The CDR3 DNA sequence: TGTGCCAGCGGACGGGACAGGGTTTACGAGCAGTACTTC. It specifies CASGRDRVYEQYF.

The rearrangement joins TRBV27 to TRBJ2-3; no definite D call. This CDR3 is 13 amino acids long. V was clipped by 0 bases and J by 6 bases, with 7 bases between them. In germline, CDR1 is MNHEY, CDR2 SMNVEV (reference sequence). The CDR3, as DNA: TGTGCCAGCAGTTTATCGGTGCGGGATACGCAGTATTTT. This gives the protein CASSLSVRDTQYF.

The chain employs TRBV15 and TRBJ1-1, with D perhaps matching TRBD1 (6 bases). Germline-derived CDR1 and CDR2 are LNHNV and YYDKDF (reference sequence). V dropped 1 base and J dropped 5 bases, with 17 bases sitting between them. There are 16 residues in the CDR3. The CDR3 sequence is CATSRGVLGAKTEAFF. DNA for the CDR3: TGTGCCACCAGCAGAGGGGTTTTGGGGGCGAAAACTGAAGCTTTCTTT.

The V and J genes are TRBV27 and TRBJ1-5; weak D call: TRBD1 (6 bases). CDR1 MNHEY and CDR2 SMNVEV come from the germline V gene (reference sequence). The V end lost 6 bases, the J end lost 6 bases, and 12 bases lay between the germline ends. The CDR3 is 13 residues long. The CDR3 nucleotides read TGTGCCAGCAGGGCCAGGGGCTTTCAGCCCCAGCATTTT. This translates into CASRARGFQPQHF.

The gene calls are TRBV2 and TRBJ1-1, with a weak D call TRBD1 (5 bases). Germline assignment: CDR1 SNHLY and CDR2 FYNNEI. V was shortened by 2 bases and J by 6 bases, with 7 bases between the two germline ends. The CDR3 has 12 residues. CDR3 nucleotides: TGTGCCAGCAGTGAATGGACACCTGAAGCTTTCTTT. It codes for CASSEWTPEAFF.

This chain joins TRBV5-1 and TRBJ2-3, with D maybe TRBD1 (5 bases). The CDR3 runs to 15 residues. Between the trimmed V and J ends, which lost 2 bases and 6 bases, there was a span of 16 bases. Germline V gives CDR1 SGHRS, CDR2 YFSETQ. The DNA for the CDR3 is TGCGCCAGCAGCTTAGGGTACCAGGGTATCGATACGCAGTATTTT. Translated, it gives CASSLGYQGIDTQYF.

This clone was seen only once. This chain connects TRBV5-1 to TRBJ2-7, with 11 bases lining up with TRBD1. The V gene end was trimmed by 2 bases and the J gene end by 5 bases; junction bases not matched to a gene: 6. The CDR3 has 15 residues. In germline, CDR1 is SGHRS, CDR2 YFSETQ. The CDR3 DNA is TGCGCCAGCAGCTTTGGACAGGGGGCGGGTAACGAGCAGTACTTC. This encodes CASSFGQGAGNEQYF.

The rearrangement links TRBV25-1 to TRBJ2-7; TRBD2 matches at 11 bases. The CDR3 extends over 14 amino acids. Per germline, CDR1 MGHDK and CDR2 SYGVNS. J was trimmed by 1 base and V by 4 bases; bases with no gene match: 0. The CDR3 reads CASSGTSGSYEQYF. CDR3 sequence (DNA): TGTGCCAGCAGTGGGACTAGCGGGTCCTACGAGCAGTACTTC.

This chain links TRBV7-6 with TRBJ1-2; possibly TRBD1 for D (5 bases). The ends were cut back, 5 bases at V and 7 bases at J, with 14 bases in the middle. This CDR3 is built from 13 residues. The germline gives CDR1 SGHVS, CDR2 FNYEAQ. The CDR3 coding sequence is TGTGCCAGCAGCGTCGGGACCGCTGGTGGCTACACCTTC. Translation: CASSVGTAGGYTF.

The genes are TRBV5-1 and TRBJ2-5, with D unresolved. V lost 7 bases, J lost 1 base, and 11 bases lay in between. The CDR3 has 13 amino acids. CDR1 is SGHRS, CDR2 YFSETQ, per germline. The DNA for the CDR3 is TGCGCCAGCCGGACGGGCCTCCAAGAGACCCAGTACTTC. Amino acids: CASRTGLQETQYF. The complete variable domain, with remaining parts taken from reference TRBV5-1 and TRBJ2-5, reads KAGVTQTPRYLIKTRGQQVTLSCSPISGHRSVSWYQQTPGQGLQFLFEYFSETQRNKGNFPGRFSGRQFSNSRSEMNVSTLELGDSALYLCASRTGLQETQYFGPGTRLLVL.

The CDR3 loop is CASSPDRGDQPQHF. The CDR3 DNA is TGTGCCAGCAGTCCGGACAGGGGGGATCAGCCCCAGCATTTT. The chain combines TRBV2 with TRBJ1-5; 10 nucleotides align to TRBD1. The ends lost 5 bases at V and 5 bases at J; junction bases unmatched: 3. The CDR3 length is 14 residues. Germline-derived CDR1 and CDR2 are SNHLY and FYNNEI.

This clone appeared a few times. The CDR3 reads CASSSTLGGTPFANTGELFF. The CDR3 DNA sequence: TGCGCCAGCAGCTCGACCTTAGGAGGGACCCCTTTCGCGAACACCGGGGAGCTGTTTTTT. V gene TRBV10-1 combines with J gene TRBJ2-2, with TRBD2 as a possible D gene (6 bases). Trimming shortened V by 6 bases and J by 0 bases, and 26 bases separated the two germline ends. The CDR3 is made up of 20 amino acids. Looked up from germline, CDR1 is WNHNN and CDR2 is SYGVQD (reference sequence).

The CDR3 sequence is CAWSTLGGANTEAFF. The DNA of the CDR3 is TGTGCCTGGAGTACCTTAGGGGGTGCGAACACTGAAGCTTTCTTT. The chain links TRBV30 to TRBJ1-1, with a weak D call TRBD1 (6 bases). Germline V gene lookup returns CDR1 GTSNPN and CDR2 SVGIG (reference sequence). Deletions cut 2 bases from V and 1 base from J, with 14 bases between. CDR3 size: 15 residues.

The rearrangement joins TRBV5-4 to TRBJ2-2; TRBD1 is a possible D gene (6 bases). This CDR3 has 15 amino acids. Per germline, CDR1 SGHNT and CDR2 YYREEE (reference sequence). V was cut by 3 bases and J by 3 bases, with 12 bases left in between. The CDR3 sequence: CASSYRQAYTGELFF. CDR3 DNA: TGTGCCAGCAGCTATAGACAGGCATACACCGGGGAGCTGTTTTTT.

CDR3 nucleotide sequence: TGTGCCAGCAGCCTAACCATTAGCCCCTACAATGAGCAGTTCTTC. Amino acids: CASSLTISPYNEQFF. V usage is TRBV3-1 (or the pseudogene TRBV3-2) and J usage is TRBJ2-1, with D uncertain. Germline CDR1 is LGHDT and CDR2 is YNNKEL (reference sequence). V lost 4 bases, J lost 2 bases, and 12 bases lay in between. The CDR3 is 15 amino acids.

The V call is TRBV3-1 (or the pseudogene TRBV3-2), the J call TRBJ2-7; a weak D match, TRBD1 (5 bases). V lost 4 bases to trimming and J lost 7 bases, with 11 bases between them. Germline CDR1 reads LGHDT; CDR2 reads YNNKEL (reference sequence). The CDR3 totals 12 residues. In DNA, the CDR3 is TGTGCCAGCAGCCCGGACAAGGGGGAGCAGTACTTC. It translates to CASSPDKGEQYF.

The V call is TRBV11-2, the J call TRBJ2-3, with 7 bases that match TRBD2. CDR1 and CDR2 from the germline V gene are SGHAT and FQNNGV. This CDR3 is 15 amino acids long. V gave up 6 bases and J gave up 5 bases; unmatched junction bases: 11. The DNA of the CDR3 is TGTGCCAGCAGTTTGGTTGGGACTATCGGAGATACGCAGTATTTT. Translation gives CASSLVGTIGDTQYF.

This clone was picked up a small number of times. V gene TRBV7-2 combines with J gene TRBJ2-3; 11 bases agree with TRBD2. Germline CDR1 is SGHTA and CDR2 is FQGNSA. J was trimmed by 9 bases and V by 6 bases; bases with no gene match: 8. CDR3 size: 14 residues. This chain's CDR3 is CASRPLAGVYTQYF. The CDR3 nucleotides are TGTGCCAGCAGACCACTAGCGGGAGTTTACACGCAGTATTTT.

The V call is TRBV18, the J call TRBJ1-2; D remains ambiguous. Trimming left V 0 bases short and J 4 bases short, with 12 bases between. This CDR3 spans 15 amino acids. Germline V gene sequence: CDR1 KGHSH, CDR2 LQKENI. The CDR3 spells CASSPPKHGFYGYTF. The CDR3 DNA sequence: TGTGCCAGCTCACCACCTAAACACGGTTTCTATGGCTACACCTTC.

This clone showed up just once. V usage is TRBV28 and J usage is TRBJ2-1; TRBD2 matches 11 bases. This CDR3 contains 15 residues. CDR1 and CDR2 (germline): MDHEN, SYDVKM. Losses at the gene ends were 5 bases for V and 8 bases for J; bases not matched to a gene: 8. CDR3 residues: CASSGRLAGRDEQFF. CDR3 sequence (DNA): TGTGCCAGCAGTGGACGACTAGCGGGAAGGGATGAGCAGTTCTTC.

The chain recombines TRBV27 with TRBJ2-1, with TRBD2 matching over 9 bases. The length of the CDR3 is 16 residues. The V segment lost 6 bases and the J segment 9 bases; nucleotides outside the gene matches: 15. Germline CDR1 reads MNHEY; CDR2 reads SMNVEV (reference sequence). This CDR3 is CASRYSLSGSKGEQFF. In nucleotides, the CDR3 is TGTGCCAGCAGGTACAGCCTTAGCGGGAGTAAGGGTGAGCAGTTCTTC.